This T cell receptor beta chain originates from a study of cytotoxic CD8 clonotypes in ibrutinib-treated CLL (TCRdb year 2021). For the study in its entirety: The cohort included about 15 treatment-naive and around 10 relapsed/refractory patients; 17 were IGHV unmutated. Partial responses were observed in 24 patients and complete responses in 2; after a median follow-up of roughly 62 months, remission was maintained in approximately 14 patients and progression was observed in some twelve. Samples at response were collected after a median of roughly twelve months of treatment, with a range of about 6 to 40 months. On average, each sample yielded hundreds of thousands of productive templates and tens of thousands of productive rearrangements. Of the roughly 86 people in the trial, roughly 27 had longitudinal samples available. Cryopreserved peripheral blood mononuclear cells were obtained before treatment, at response, and at either sustained remission or disease progression. Every sample from remission and from progressive disease was obtained while the patients were still on ibrutinib.

Points the paper makes about the study in general: Clonality increased at ibrutinib response, stayed stable in sustained remission, and fell back toward baseline at progression. At baseline, clonality was higher than in age-matched healthy donors and showed a strong correlation with circulating CD8+ T-cell counts. Sampling times were not matched between sustained-remission and progressing patients, and lymph node repertoires were not studied. Public clonotypes were rare and either shrank or stayed stable during treatment, and the rise in clonality at ibrutinib response reflected expansion of private clonotypes.

Trimming takes 4 bases from V and 3 bases from J, and the germline ends sit 10 bases apart. The CDR3, cysteine through phenylalanine, is 13 amino acids long. Kept here is only the CDR3 DNA, which spans 39 bases and is read in frame from base 1. CDR1 and CDR2 are read off the germline V gene (reference sequence) as MNHNY and SVGAGI. The time point tag for this specimen amounts to: progressive disease on ibrutinib. For TCR beta library preparation, 1.5 to 2 micrograms of genomic DNA was extracted from cryopreserved PBMCs. Longitudinal blood samples from CLL patients on ibrutinib monotherapy underwent high-throughput TCR beta sequencing. Patients were enrolled in a phase 2 open-label single-center ibrutinib monotherapy trial. A word on this clone: Its recognized antigen is unknown. The sample holds no much larger clone one base away, and base qualities are not on file.

Each clonotype received, on average, 10x coverage in deep resolution sequencing performed on a MiSeq, where the target depth lay between 1 in 1 million and 1 in 200,000 T cells. The immunoSEQ hsTCRB Kit was used to generate the TCR beta libraries. The study's own analysis went as follows. The data were analyzed with ImmunoSEQ Analyzer and ImmunoSEQ Data Assistant, and V, D and J gene assignments followed IMGT definitions. Clonality, with values ranging from 0 to 1, was calculated as one minus the normalized Shannon entropy of productive rearrangement frequencies. Only overrepresented clonotypes making up at least 0.05% of each patient's repertoire were included in the public clonotype analysis. Approximately 14 age-matched healthy donor repertoires from immuneACCESS were used as controls for clonality. TCRdb obtained this table from immuneACCESS and retained in-frame rearrangements with V and J assigned. These tables miss some clones; where compared with another copy, unresolved V genes account for less than half of the shortfall, and the remainder is unexplained. D and trimming come from the DNA, and the V and J calls and clone size come from that table. In all, the sample holds approximately 70,000 clones, and around 84% of those were seen once. 7.5% to 8% of the sample is taken by the ten largest.

The rearrangement joined TRBV6-6 to TRBJ2-7; the D gene is unclear. The clonotype was recovered from a human donor with chronic lymphocytic leukemia. The sample here was PBMCs, taken at disease progression, from a patient treated with ibrutinib. CDR3 loop: CASSWQLLYEQYF. The DNA sequence reads TGTGCCAGCAGTTGGCAGCTCCTCTACGAGCAGTACTTC.